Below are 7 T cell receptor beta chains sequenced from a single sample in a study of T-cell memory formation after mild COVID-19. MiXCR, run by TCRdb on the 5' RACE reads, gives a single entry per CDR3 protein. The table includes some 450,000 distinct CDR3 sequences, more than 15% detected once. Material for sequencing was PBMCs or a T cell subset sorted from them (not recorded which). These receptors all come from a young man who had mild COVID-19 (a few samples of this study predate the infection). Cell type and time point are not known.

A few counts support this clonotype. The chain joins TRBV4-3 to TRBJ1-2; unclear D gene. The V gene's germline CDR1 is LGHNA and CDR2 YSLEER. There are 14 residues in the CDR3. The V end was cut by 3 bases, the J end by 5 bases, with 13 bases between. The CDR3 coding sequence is TGCGCCAGCAGCCAGGATCGGGAGCCTTATGGCTACACCTTC. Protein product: CASSQDREPYGYTF.

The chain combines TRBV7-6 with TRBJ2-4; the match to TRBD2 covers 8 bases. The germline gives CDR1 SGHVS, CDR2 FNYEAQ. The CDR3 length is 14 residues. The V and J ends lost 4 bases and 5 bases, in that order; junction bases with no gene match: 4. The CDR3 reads CASSSRGGQNIQYF. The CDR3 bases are TGTGCCAGCAGCTCACGGGGGGGCCAAAACATTCAGTACTTC.

This CDR3 reads CASSIHRVSGANVLTF. The CDR3 DNA sequence: TGTGCCAGTAGTATCCACAGGGTGTCTGGGGCCAACGTCCTGACTTTC. The rearrangement joins TRBV19 to TRBJ2-6, with a weak D call TRBD1 (6 bases). V was pared by 3 bases and J by 1 base, with 10 bases between. The CDR3 sequence is 16 residues long. The germline gives CDR1 LNHDA, CDR2 SQIVND (reference sequence).

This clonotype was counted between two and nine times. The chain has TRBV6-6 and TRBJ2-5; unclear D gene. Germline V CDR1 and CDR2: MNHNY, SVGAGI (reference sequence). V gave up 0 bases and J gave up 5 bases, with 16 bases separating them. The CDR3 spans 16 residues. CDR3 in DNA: TGTGCCAGCAGTTACTCCTCCGACCGATTCATGGAGACCCAGTACTTC. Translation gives CASSYSSDRFMETQYF.

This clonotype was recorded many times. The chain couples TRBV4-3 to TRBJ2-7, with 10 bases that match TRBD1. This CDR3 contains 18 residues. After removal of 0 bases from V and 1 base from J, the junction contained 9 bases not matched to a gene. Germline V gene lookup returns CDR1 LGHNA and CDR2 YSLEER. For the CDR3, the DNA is TGCGCCAGCAGCCAAGATCTTCGCGGGACAGGGGATTCCTACGAGCAGTACGTC. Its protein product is CASSQDLRGTGDSYEQYV.

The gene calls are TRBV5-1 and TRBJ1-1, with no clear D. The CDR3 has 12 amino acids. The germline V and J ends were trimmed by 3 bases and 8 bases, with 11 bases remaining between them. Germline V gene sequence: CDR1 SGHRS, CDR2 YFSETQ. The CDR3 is CASSSDPREAFF. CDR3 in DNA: TGCGCCAGCAGCTCGGACCCTAGGGAAGCTTTCTTT.

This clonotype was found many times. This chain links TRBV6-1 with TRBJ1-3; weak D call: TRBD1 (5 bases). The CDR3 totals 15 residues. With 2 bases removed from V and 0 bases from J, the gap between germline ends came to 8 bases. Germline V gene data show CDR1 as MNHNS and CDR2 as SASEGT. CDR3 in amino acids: CASSETGDSGNTIYF. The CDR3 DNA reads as TGTGCCAGCAGTGAAACGGGGGACTCTGGAAACACCATATATTTT.